This T cell receptor (beta chain) was retrieved from a study of response to subunit inactivated influenza vaccine. Study results and caveats: After each seasonal influenza vaccination, few new T cells are recruited, the authors suggested.

As to this clonotype: Antigen unknown.

V lost 0 bases, J lost 8 bases, and 14 bases lay in between. This CDR3 has 15 amino acids. Germline CDR1 and CDR2: MRHNA and SNTAGT. TCRdb re-called the RT-PCR reads through MiXCR, storing one row per CDR3 protein. The profile covers 600,000 to 850,000 distinct CDR3 sequences, with less than 15% appearing a single time and 7.5% to 9% taken by the ten largest. This chain links TRBV6-4 with TRBJ2-1; D ambiguous. Specimen: PBMCs from blood, collected roughly 2 weeks before vaccination. The clonotype originates from a man aged 45-65 years who received an inactivated influenza vaccine. This CDR3 is CASSDSNLGKDEQFF. In DNA form, the CDR3 reads TGTGCCAGCAGTGACTCGAACCTAGGAAAAGATGAGCAGTTCTTC.